A selection of T cell receptor beta chains follows, all from one sample in a study of cytomegalovirus exposure and HLA in healthy donors. Clones were sequenced by immunoSEQ multiplex PCR, and TCRdb holds only the in-frame ones, with some missing. The sample lists about 270,000 clones; roughly 70% were seen once. The sample was PBMCs. The receptors originated from a female donor in good health and CMV-seronegative. Both conserved end residues are part of each CDR3. A D gene is named only where the DNA matches it firmly. Where a row states a size, it is once, few, many or the class of an expanded clone; other rows omit it.

d_call: TRBD2
v_call: TRBV5-1
j_call: TRBJ2-7
clone_size: -
cdr3_aa: CASSLGTSGSVYEQYF
cdr3_nt: TGCGCCAGCAGCTTGGGGACTAGCGGGAGTGTGTACGAGCAGTACTTC

d_call: TRBD1
v_call: TRBV4-1
j_call: TRBJ2-3
clone_size: -
cdr3_aa: CASSHDRGKGDTQYF
cdr3_nt: TGCGCCAGCAGCCACGACAGGGGCAAAGGAGATACGCAGTATTTT

d_call: TRBD2
v_call: TRBV11-2
j_call: TRBJ2-1
clone_size: -
cdr3_aa: CASRQIAGPNNEQFF
cdr3_nt: TGTGCCAGCAGGCAAATAGCGGGACCCAACAATGAGCAGTTCTTC

d_call: -
v_call: TRBV23-1
j_call: TRBJ2-7
clone_size: once
cdr3_aa: CASTPPYEQYF
cdr3_nt: TGCGCCAGCACCCCCCCATACGAGCAGTACTTC

d_call: -
v_call: TRBV28
j_call: TRBJ1-4
clone_size: -
cdr3_aa: CASRPPGQGYEKLFF
cdr3_nt: TGTGCCAGCAGACCTCCGGGACAAGGCTATGAAAAACTGTTTTTT

d_call: -
v_call: TRBV28
j_call: TRBJ1-4
clone_size: -
cdr3_aa: CASSLVTDQNEKLFF
cdr3_nt: TGTGCCAGCAGTTTGGTAACAGACCAAAATGAAAAACTGTTTTTT

d_call: -
v_call: TRBV7-9
j_call: TRBJ1-2
clone_size: few
cdr3_aa: CASSLGWPGSTYGYTF
cdr3_nt: TGTGCCAGCAGCTTAGGGTGGCCGGGATCGACCTATGGCTACACCTTC

d_call: TRBD1
v_call: TRBV6-1
j_call: TRBJ2-7
clone_size: -
cdr3_aa: CASSERGTGGYPRTYEQYF
cdr3_nt: TGTGCCAGCAGTGAACGGGGGACAGGGGGCTATCCACGGACCTACGAGCAGTACTTC

d_call: -
v_call: TRBV7-9
j_call: TRBJ1-5
clone_size: -
cdr3_aa: CASSLGTDSNQPQHF
cdr3_nt: TGTGCCAGCAGCTTAGGGACAGATAGCAATCAGCCCCAGCATTTT

d_call: TRBD1
v_call: TRBV19
j_call: TRBJ1-2
clone_size: -
cdr3_aa: CASTLGQGAPPLYGYTF
cdr3_nt: TGTGCCAGTACCCTAGGACAGGGGGCGCCTCCGCTCTATGGCTACACCTTC

d_call: -
v_call: TRBV9
j_call: TRBJ1-4
clone_size: -
cdr3_aa: CASSVAPDSNEKLFF
cdr3_nt: TGTGCCAGCAGCGTGGCCCCGGACTCAAATGAAAAACTGTTTTTT

d_call: -
v_call: TRBV11-3
j_call: TRBJ2-1
clone_size: -
cdr3_aa: CASSSRSREQFF
cdr3_nt: TGTGCCAGCAGCTCAAGGAGTCGGGAGCAGTTCTTC

d_call: TRBD2
v_call: TRBV9
j_call: TRBJ2-3
clone_size: -
cdr3_aa: CASSAGLAGVSDTQYF
cdr3_nt: TGTGCCAGCAGCGCGGGACTAGCGGGAGTTTCAGATACGCAGTATTTT

d_call: -
v_call: TRBV7-9
j_call: TRBJ2-5
clone_size: -
cdr3_aa: CSSSSPGGRETQYF
cdr3_nt: TGTTCCAGCAGCTCACCAGGGGGGCGGGAGACCCAGTACTTC

d_call: -
v_call: TRBV5-8
j_call: TRBJ2-4
clone_size: -
cdr3_aa: CATALRGQTGLAKNIQYF
cdr3_nt: TGTGCCACCGCCTTGCGTGGACAGACAGGATTAGCCAAAAACATTCAGTACTTC

d_call: -
v_call: TRBV30
j_call: TRBJ1-5
clone_size: -
cdr3_aa: CAWSAISENQPQHF
cdr3_nt: TGTGCCTGGAGTGCGATTTCTGAGAATCAGCCCCAGCATTTT

d_call: TRBD1
v_call: TRBV2
j_call: TRBJ1-5
clone_size: -
cdr3_aa: CASSNEGQLAGGQPQHF
cdr3_nt: TGTGCCAGCAGTAACGAGGGACAGCTCGCCGGGGGTCAGCCCCAGCATTTT

d_call: TRBD2
v_call: TRBV19
j_call: TRBJ2-3
clone_size: -
cdr3_aa: CASSMGYGAGAADTQYF
cdr3_nt: TGTGCCAGTAGTATGGGTTATGGAGCGGGGGCGGCAGATACGCAGTATTTT

d_call: -
v_call: TRBV29-1
j_call: TRBJ2-1
clone_size: -
cdr3_aa: CSVESLYNEQFF
cdr3_nt: TGCAGCGTTGAGAGTCTTTACAATGAGCAGTTCTTC

d_call: TRBD2
v_call: TRBV6-1
j_call: TRBJ2-7
clone_size: -
cdr3_aa: CASSDGTSEYSYEQYF
cdr3_nt: TGTGCCAGCAGTGACGGGACTAGCGAATACTCCTACGAGCAGTACTTC

d_call: -
v_call: TRBV6-1
j_call: TRBJ2-5
clone_size: -
cdr3_aa: CASSESSLGQETQYF
cdr3_nt: TGTGCCAGCAGTGAATCGTCACTAGGTCAAGAGACCCAGTACTTC

d_call: TRBD2
v_call: TRBV19
j_call: TRBJ2-7
clone_size: -
cdr3_aa: CASSTPLAGAYEQYF
cdr3_nt: TGTGCCAGTAGTACCCCGCTAGCGGGCGCCTACGAGCAGTACTTC

d_call: TRBD2
v_call: TRBV28
j_call: TRBJ2-3
clone_size: once
cdr3_aa: CASSLLAGAEDTQYF
cdr3_nt: TGTGCCAGCAGTTTGCTAGCGGGAGCTGAAGATACGCAGTATTTT

d_call: -
v_call: TRBV5-5
j_call: TRBJ2-7
clone_size: few
cdr3_aa: CASSRTDYEQYF
cdr3_nt: TGTGCCAGCAGCCGGACAGACTACGAGCAGTACTTC

d_call: -
v_call: TRBV28
j_call: TRBJ1-2
clone_size: -
cdr3_aa: CASSLRGGYTF
cdr3_nt: TGTGCCAGCAGTTTGCGGGGCGGCTACACCTTC

d_call: TRBD2
v_call: TRBV11-3
j_call: TRBJ2-7
clone_size: -
cdr3_aa: CATRGDLPTSGRDEQYF
cdr3_nt: TGTGCCACAAGGGGGGACTTACCGACTAGCGGGCGGGACGAGCAGTACTTC

d_call: TRBD1
v_call: TRBV11-2
j_call: TRBJ1-4
clone_size: -
cdr3_aa: CASSSGQGKSNEKLFF
cdr3_nt: TGTGCCAGCAGCTCCGGACAGGGGAAGTCTAATGAAAAACTGTTTTTT

d_call: TRBD2
v_call: TRBV6-1
j_call: TRBJ2-1
clone_size: -
cdr3_aa: CASSEGAGEHNEQFF
cdr3_nt: TGTGCCAGCAGTGAAGGAGCGGGAGAGCACAATGAGCAGTTCTTC

d_call: -
v_call: TRBV21-1
j_call: TRBJ2-3
clone_size: -
cdr3_aa: CASSKGPRWRTDTQYF
cdr3_nt: TGTGCCAGCAGCAAAGGACCCCGGTGGAGGACAGATACGCAGTATTTT

d_call: TRBD2
v_call: TRBV5-1
j_call: TRBJ2-7
clone_size: -
cdr3_aa: CASSLGTSGTYEQYF
cdr3_nt: TGCGCCAGCAGCTTGGGGACTAGCGGGACCTACGAGCAGTACTTC

d_call: TRBD1
v_call: TRBV7-2
j_call: TRBJ2-7
clone_size: -
cdr3_aa: CASSPRTGTLYEQYF
cdr3_nt: TGTGCCAGCAGCCCCAGGACAGGGACCCTCTACGAGCAGTACTTC

d_call: TRBD1
v_call: TRBV4-1
j_call: TRBJ1-4
clone_size: -
cdr3_aa: CASSQGTGGWPNEKLFF
cdr3_nt: TGCGCCAGCAGCCAAGGGACAGGGGGCTGGCCTAATGAAAAACTGTTTTTT

d_call: TRBD1
v_call: TRBV12-5
j_call: TRBJ1-2
clone_size: -
cdr3_aa: CASGPTGGYTF
cdr3_nt: TGTGCTAGTGGTCCGACAGGGGGCTACACCTTC

d_call: TRBD2
v_call: TRBV9
j_call: TRBJ2-7
clone_size: -
cdr3_aa: CASSVEASGSYEQYF
cdr3_nt: TGTGCCAGCAGCGTAGAGGCTAGCGGGAGTTACGAGCAGTACTTC

d_call: TRBD1
v_call: TRBV5-1
j_call: TRBJ2-7
clone_size: -
cdr3_aa: CASSTRQGGGEQYF
cdr3_nt: TGCGCCAGCAGCACCCGACAGGGGGGTGGCGAGCAGTACTTC

d_call: -
v_call: TRBV7-7
j_call: TRBJ2-2
clone_size: -
cdr3_aa: CASSLGNRGELFF
cdr3_nt: TGTGCTAGCAGCTTAGGCAATAGAGGGGAGCTGTTTTTT

d_call: -
v_call: TRBV11-2
j_call: TRBJ1-4
clone_size: once
cdr3_aa: CASSLFGQNNEKLFF
cdr3_nt: TGTGCCAGCAGCTTATTTGGACAGAATAATGAAAAACTGTTTTTT

d_call: TRBD1
v_call: TRBV28
j_call: TRBJ1-6
clone_size: -
cdr3_aa: CASSSGDRGNSPLHF
cdr3_nt: TGTGCCAGCAGTTCAGGAGACAGGGGCAATTCACCCCTCCACTTT

d_call: TRBD2
v_call: TRBV5-1
j_call: TRBJ2-4
clone_size: -
cdr3_aa: CASSLAGVENIQYF
cdr3_nt: TGCGCCAGCAGCTTAGCGGGAGTGGAGAACATTCAGTACTTC

d_call: TRBD1
v_call: TRBV10-3
j_call: TRBJ2-5
clone_size: -
cdr3_aa: CAIARGQQETQYF
cdr3_nt: TGTGCCATCGCCAGGGGGCAGCAAGAGACCCAGTACTTC

d_call: TRBD2
v_call: TRBV6-4
j_call: TRBJ2-3
clone_size: -
cdr3_aa: CASRPLAGGTDTQYF
cdr3_nt: TGTGCCAGCAGACCTCTAGCGGGGGGCACAGATACGCAGTATTTT

d_call: -
v_call: TRBV11-3
j_call: TRBJ2-7
clone_size: few
cdr3_aa: CASSLDWVIADSYEQYF
cdr3_nt: TGTGCCAGCAGCTTAGATTGGGTCATAGCAGACTCCTACGAGCAGTACTTC

d_call: TRBD2
v_call: TRBV5-1
j_call: TRBJ2-3
clone_size: -
cdr3_aa: CASSFPSGSTDTQYF
cdr3_nt: TGCGCCAGCAGCTTCCCTAGCGGATCCACAGATACGCAGTATTTT

d_call: TRBD2
v_call: TRBV5-5
j_call: TRBJ2-7
clone_size: -
cdr3_aa: CASSLGLAGGEDEQYF
cdr3_nt: TGTGCCAGCAGCTTGGGACTAGCGGGAGGGGAGGACGAGCAGTACTTC

d_call: -
v_call: TRBV9
j_call: TRBJ2-7
clone_size: -
cdr3_aa: CASSISGTYEQYF
cdr3_nt: TGTGCCAGCAGCATATCCGGGACCTACGAGCAGTACTTC

d_call: TRBD1
v_call: TRBV5-6
j_call: TRBJ2-3
clone_size: few
cdr3_aa: CASSLPRDRASTDTQYF
cdr3_nt: TGTGCCAGCAGCTTGCCCCGGGACAGGGCTAGCACAGATACGCAGTATTTT

d_call: -
v_call: TRBV20-1
j_call: TRBJ1-2
clone_size: -
cdr3_aa: CSALSVYGYTF
cdr3_nt: TGCAGTGCCCTCTCCGTCTATGGCTACACCTTC

d_call: TRBD2
v_call: TRBV9
j_call: TRBJ2-1
clone_size: -
cdr3_aa: CASSVEGLEGDEQFF
cdr3_nt: TGTGCCAGCAGCGTAGAAGGACTAGAGGGCGATGAGCAGTTCTTC

d_call: TRBD1
v_call: TRBV2
j_call: TRBJ2-7
clone_size: -
cdr3_aa: CASRNRGEQYF
cdr3_nt: TGTGCCAGCAGGAACAGGGGCGAGCAGTACTTC

d_call: TRBD1
v_call: TRBV15
j_call: TRBJ2-3
clone_size: once
cdr3_aa: CATSSFRDRGTDTQYF
cdr3_nt: TGTGCCACCAGCAGCTTCCGGGACAGGGGCACAGATACGCAGTATTTT